Detailed here is one T cell receptor (beta chain). The V gene end was trimmed by 2 bases and the J gene end by 2 bases; junction bases not matched to a gene: 3. Germline values: CDR1 DFQATT, CDR2 SNEGSKA (reference sequence). This CDR3 is built from 14 residues. This entry belongs to a study of CD8 T cells in Susac syndrome. With random hexamers, roughly 0.45 to 1 ug RNA was reverse transcribed. Using its own MiXCR run on the immunoSEQ multiplex PCR reads, TCRdb lists one record per CDR3 protein. Of some 190,000 distinct CDR3 sequences listed, about 95% were seen once; the top ten hold approximately 0.15%.

The sample was CD4+ T cells from PBMCs. The clonotype was recovered from a human donor with Susac syndrome. The chain uses TRBV20-1 and TRBJ2-3, with 8 bases that match TRBD2. For the CDR3, the DNA is TGCAGTGCTAGACGGGGGGGGCTCACAGATACGCAGTATTTT. Its protein product is CSARRGGLTDTQYF.